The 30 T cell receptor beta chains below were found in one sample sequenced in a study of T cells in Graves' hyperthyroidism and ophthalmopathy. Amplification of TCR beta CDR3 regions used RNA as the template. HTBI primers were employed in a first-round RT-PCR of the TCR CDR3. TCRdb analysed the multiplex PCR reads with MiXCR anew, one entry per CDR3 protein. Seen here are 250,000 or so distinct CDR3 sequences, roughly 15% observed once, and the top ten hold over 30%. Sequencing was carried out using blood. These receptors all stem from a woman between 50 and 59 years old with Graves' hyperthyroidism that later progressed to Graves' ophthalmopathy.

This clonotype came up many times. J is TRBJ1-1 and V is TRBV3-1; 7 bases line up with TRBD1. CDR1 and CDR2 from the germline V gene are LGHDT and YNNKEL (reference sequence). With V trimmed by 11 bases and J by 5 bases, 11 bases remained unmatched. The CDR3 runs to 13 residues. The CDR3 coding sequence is TGTGCCGGAAGTTTAACAGGGGTGACTGAAGCTTTCTTT. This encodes CAGSLTGVTEAFF.

The CDR3 sequence is CASSYSGQAFVSAQHF. The CDR3 nucleotides are TGTGCCAGCAGTTACTCTGGGCAGGCTTTTGTTTCAGCCCAGCATTTT. V usage is TRBV6-5 and J usage is TRBJ1-5; D is unresolved. Germline CDR1 MNHEY, CDR2 SVGAGI. Trimming pared 0 bases from V and 11 bases from J, leaving 20 bases between. The CDR3 is made up of 16 amino acids.

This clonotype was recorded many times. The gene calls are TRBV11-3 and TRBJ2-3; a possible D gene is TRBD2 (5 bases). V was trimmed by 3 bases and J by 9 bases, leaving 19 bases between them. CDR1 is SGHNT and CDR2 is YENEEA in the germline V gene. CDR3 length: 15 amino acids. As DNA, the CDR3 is TGTGCCAGCAGCTTCGGGATGGGCCGCCAAACAACGCAGTATTTT. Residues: CASSFGMGRQTTQYF. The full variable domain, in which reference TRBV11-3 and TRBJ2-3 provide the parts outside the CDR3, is EAGVVQSPRYKIIEKKQPVAFWCNPISGHNTLYWYLQNLGQGPELLIRYENEEAVDDSQLPKDRFSAERLKGVDSTLKIQPAELGDSAVYLCASSFGMGRQTTQYFGPGTRLTVL.

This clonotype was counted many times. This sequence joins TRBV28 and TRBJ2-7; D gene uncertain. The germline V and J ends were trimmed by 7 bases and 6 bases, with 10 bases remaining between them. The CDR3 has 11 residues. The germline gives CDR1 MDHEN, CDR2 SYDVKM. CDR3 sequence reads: CASNSRGEQYF. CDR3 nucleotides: TGTGCCAGCAACTCTAGAGGCGAGCAGTACTTC. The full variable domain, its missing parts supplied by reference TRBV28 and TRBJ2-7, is DVKVTQSSRYLVKRTGEKVFLECVQDMDHENMFWYRQDPGLGLRLIYFSYDVKMKEKGDIPEGYSVSREKKERFSLILESASTNQTSMYLCASNSRGEQYFGPGTRLTVT.

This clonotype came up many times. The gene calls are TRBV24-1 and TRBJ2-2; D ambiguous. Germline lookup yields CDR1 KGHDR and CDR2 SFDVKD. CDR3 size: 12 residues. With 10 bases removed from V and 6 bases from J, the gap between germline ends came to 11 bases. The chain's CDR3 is CATKGEAGELFF. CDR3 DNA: TGTGCCACTAAAGGCGAGGCCGGGGAGCTGTTTTTT.

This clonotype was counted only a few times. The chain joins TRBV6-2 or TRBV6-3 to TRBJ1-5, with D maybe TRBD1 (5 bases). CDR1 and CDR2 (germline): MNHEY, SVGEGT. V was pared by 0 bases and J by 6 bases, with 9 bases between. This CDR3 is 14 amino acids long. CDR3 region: CASSYSRGFQPQHF. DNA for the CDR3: TGTGCCAGCAGTTACTCGAGGGGTTTTCAGCCCCAGCATTTT.

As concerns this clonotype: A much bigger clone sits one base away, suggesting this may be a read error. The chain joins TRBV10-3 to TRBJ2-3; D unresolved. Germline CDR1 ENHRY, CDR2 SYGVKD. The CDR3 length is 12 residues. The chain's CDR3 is CVISDGPDTQYF. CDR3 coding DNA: TGTGTCATCAGTGATGGGCCAGATACGCAGTATTTT.

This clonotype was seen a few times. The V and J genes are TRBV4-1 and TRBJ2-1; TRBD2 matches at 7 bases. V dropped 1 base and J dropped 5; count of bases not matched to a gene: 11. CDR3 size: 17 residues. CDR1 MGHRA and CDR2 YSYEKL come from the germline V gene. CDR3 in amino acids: CASSQVERLADDNEQFF. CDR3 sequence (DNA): TGCGCCAGCAGCCAAGTGGAGAGGCTAGCGGACGACAATGAGCAGTTCTTC.

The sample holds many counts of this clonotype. The CDR3 DNA is TGTGCCAGCAGGGTCTCAACTAGCACAGATACGCAGTATTTT. Amino acids: CASRVSTSTDTQYF. The chain couples TRBV11-2 to TRBJ2-3; D remains ambiguous. The CDR3 is 14 residues long. Germline V CDR1 and CDR2: SGHAT, FQNNGV. V lost 6 bases and J 0 bases, leaving 10 bases between the germline ends.

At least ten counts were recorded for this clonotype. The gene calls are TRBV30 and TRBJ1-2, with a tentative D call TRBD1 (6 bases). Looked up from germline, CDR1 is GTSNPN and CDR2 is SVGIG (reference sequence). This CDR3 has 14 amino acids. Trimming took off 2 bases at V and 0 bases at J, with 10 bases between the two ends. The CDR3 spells CAWSPDSANYGYTF. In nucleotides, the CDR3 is TGTGCCTGGAGTCCGGACAGCGCTAACTATGGCTACACCTTC. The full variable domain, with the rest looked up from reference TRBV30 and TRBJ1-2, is SQTIHQWPATLVQPVGSPLSLECTVEGTSNPNLYWYRQAAGRGLQLLFYSVGIGQISSEVPQNLSASRPQDRQFILSSKKLLLSDSGFYLCAWSPDSANYGYTFGSGTRLTVV.

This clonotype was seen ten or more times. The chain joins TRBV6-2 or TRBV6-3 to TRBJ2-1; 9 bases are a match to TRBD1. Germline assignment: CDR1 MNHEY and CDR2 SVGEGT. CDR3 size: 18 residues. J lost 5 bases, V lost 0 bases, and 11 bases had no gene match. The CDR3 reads CASSYSIADRGFDNEQFF. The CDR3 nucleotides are TGTGCCAGCAGTTACTCCATAGCTGACAGGGGGTTCGACAATGAGCAGTTCTTC.

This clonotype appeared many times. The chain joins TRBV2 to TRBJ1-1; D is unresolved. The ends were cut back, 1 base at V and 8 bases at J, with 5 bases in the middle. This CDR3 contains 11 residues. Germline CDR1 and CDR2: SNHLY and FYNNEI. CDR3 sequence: CASSEEAEAFF. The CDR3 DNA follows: TGTGCCAGCAGTGAAGAGGCAGAAGCTTTCTTT. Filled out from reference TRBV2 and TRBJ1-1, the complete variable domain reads EPEVTQTPSHQVTQMGQEVILRCVPISNHLYFYWYRQILGQKVEFLVSFYNNEISEKSEIFDDQFSVERPDGSNFTLKIRSTKLEDSAMYFCASSEEAEAFFGQGTRLTVV.

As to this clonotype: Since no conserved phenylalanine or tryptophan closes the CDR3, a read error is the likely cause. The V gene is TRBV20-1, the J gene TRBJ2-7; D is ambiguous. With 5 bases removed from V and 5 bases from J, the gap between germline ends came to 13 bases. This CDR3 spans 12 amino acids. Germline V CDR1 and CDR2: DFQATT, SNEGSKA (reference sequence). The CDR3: CSAGLIRDEQYL. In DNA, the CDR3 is TGCAGTGCTGGGTTGATTAGGGACGAGCAGTACCTC.

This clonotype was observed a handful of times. The CDR3: CASRFGGAQGYGNQPQHF. CDR3 DNA: TGTGCCAGCAGATTCGGGGGGGCCCAAGGTTATGGCAATCAGCCCCAGCATTTT. The chain links TRBV27 to TRBJ1-5; perhaps TRBD1 as D (6 bases). CDR1 and CDR2 (germline): MNHEY, SMNVEV (reference sequence). The CDR3 has 18 amino acids. The V end lost 6 bases, the J end lost 2 bases, and 23 bases lay between the germline ends.

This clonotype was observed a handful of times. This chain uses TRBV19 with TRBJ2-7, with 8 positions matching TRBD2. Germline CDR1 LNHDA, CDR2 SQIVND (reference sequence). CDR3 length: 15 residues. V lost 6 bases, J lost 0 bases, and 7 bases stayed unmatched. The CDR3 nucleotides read TGTGCCAGTAGGATTAACAGCGGGAGCTCCTACGAGCAGTACTTC. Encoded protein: CASRINSGSSYEQYF.

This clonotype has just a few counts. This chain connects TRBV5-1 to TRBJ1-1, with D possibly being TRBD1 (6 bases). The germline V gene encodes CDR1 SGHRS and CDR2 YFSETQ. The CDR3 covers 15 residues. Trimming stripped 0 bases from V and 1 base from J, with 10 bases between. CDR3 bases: TGCGCCAGCAGCTTGGTGCAGGGGCAGAACACTGAAGCTTTCTTT. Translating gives CASSLVQGQNTEAFF.

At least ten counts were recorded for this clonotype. The CDR3 nucleotides are TGTGCCAGCAGTTACCACGACTTAAAGTCCTACGAGCAGTACTTC. Translated: CASSYHDLKSYEQYF. The V and J genes are TRBV28 and TRBJ2-7; no definite D call. The germline V and J ends were trimmed by 4 bases and 1 base, with 14 bases remaining between them. Per the germline V gene, CDR1 is MDHEN and CDR2 is SYDVKM. There are 15 residues in the CDR3.

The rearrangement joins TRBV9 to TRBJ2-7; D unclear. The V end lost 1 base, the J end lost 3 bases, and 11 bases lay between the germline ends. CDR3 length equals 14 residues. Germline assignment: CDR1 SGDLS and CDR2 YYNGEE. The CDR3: CASSVQSQSYEQYF. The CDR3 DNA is TGTGCCAGCAGCGTACAGAGTCAAAGCTACGAGCAGTACTTC.

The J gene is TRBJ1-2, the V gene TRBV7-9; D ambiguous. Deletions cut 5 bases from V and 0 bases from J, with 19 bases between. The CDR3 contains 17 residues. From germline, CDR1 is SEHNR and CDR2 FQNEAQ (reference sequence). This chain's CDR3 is CASSLTETGLANYGYTF. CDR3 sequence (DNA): TGTGCCAGCAGCCTAACAGAGACCGGACTTGCTAACTATGGCTACACCTTC.

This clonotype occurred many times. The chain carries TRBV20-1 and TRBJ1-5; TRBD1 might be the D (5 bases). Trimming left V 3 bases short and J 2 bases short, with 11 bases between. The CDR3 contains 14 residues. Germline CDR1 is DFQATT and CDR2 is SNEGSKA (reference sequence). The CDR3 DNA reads TGCAGTGCTAGTCTTCCAGGGCGCAATCAGCCCCAGCATTTT. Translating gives CSASLPGRNQPQHF.

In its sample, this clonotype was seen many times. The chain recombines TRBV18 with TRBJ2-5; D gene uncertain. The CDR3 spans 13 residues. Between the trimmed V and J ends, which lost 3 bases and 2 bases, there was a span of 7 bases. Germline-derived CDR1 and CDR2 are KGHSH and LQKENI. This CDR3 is CASSPANQETQYF. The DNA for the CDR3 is TGTGCCAGCTCACCGGCTAATCAAGAGACCCAGTACTTC.

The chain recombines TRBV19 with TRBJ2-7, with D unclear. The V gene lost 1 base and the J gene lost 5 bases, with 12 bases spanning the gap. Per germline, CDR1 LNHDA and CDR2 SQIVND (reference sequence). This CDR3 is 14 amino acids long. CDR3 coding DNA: TGTGCCAGTAGTATAGTAGGAGTTCTCGACGAGCAGTACTTC. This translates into CASSIVGVLDEQYF.

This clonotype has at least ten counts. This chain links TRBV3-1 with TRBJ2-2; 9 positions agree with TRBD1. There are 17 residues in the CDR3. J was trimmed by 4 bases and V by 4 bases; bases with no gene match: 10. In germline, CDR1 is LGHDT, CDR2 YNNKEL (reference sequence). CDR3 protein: CASSPHPGQGGTGELFF. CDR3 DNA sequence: TGTGCCAGCAGCCCACACCCGGGACAGGGCGGCACCGGGGAGCTGTTTTTT.

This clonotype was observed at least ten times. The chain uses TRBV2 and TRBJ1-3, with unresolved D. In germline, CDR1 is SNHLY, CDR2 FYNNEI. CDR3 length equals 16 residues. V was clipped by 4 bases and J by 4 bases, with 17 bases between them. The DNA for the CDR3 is TGTGCCAGCAGTGTGTCTGGGTCGATCGGGGGAAACACCATATATTTT. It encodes CASSVSGSIGGNTIYF.

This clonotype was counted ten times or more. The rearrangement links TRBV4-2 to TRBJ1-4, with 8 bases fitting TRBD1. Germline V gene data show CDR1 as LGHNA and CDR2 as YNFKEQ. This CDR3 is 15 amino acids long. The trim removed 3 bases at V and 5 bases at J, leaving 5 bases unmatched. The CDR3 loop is CASSHQGAKNEKLFF. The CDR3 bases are TGTGCCAGCAGCCATCAGGGGGCCAAAAATGAAAAACTGTTTTTT.

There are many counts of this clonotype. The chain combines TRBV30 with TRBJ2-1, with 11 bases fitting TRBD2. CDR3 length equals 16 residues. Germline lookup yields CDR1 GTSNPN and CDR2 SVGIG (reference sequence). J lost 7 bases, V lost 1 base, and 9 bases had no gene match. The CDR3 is CAWSGYSGRAKNEQFF. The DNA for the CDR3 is TGTGCCTGGAGTGGATATAGCGGGAGGGCCAAAAATGAGCAGTTCTTC.

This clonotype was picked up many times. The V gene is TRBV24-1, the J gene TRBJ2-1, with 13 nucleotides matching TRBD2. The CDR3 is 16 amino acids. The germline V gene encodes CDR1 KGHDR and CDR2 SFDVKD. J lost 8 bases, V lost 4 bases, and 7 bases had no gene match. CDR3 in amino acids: CATSERGLAGDHEQFF. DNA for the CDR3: TGTGCCACCAGTGAACGCGGACTAGCGGGAGACCATGAGCAGTTCTTC.

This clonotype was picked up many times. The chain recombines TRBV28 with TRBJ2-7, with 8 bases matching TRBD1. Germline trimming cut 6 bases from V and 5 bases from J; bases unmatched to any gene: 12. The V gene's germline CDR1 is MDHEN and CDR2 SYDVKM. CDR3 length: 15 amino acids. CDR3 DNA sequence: TGTGCCAGCAGAACACCCCTCAGGGGGCGGAACGAGCAGTACTTC. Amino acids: CASRTPLRGRNEQYF.

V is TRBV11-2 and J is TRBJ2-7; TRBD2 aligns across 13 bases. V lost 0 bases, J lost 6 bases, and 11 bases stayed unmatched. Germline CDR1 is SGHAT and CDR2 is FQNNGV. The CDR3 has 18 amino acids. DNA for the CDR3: TGTGCCAGCAGCTTAGATCTTGGAGGACTAGCGGGAGAGGTCGAGCAGTACTTC. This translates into CASSLDLGGLAGEVEQYF. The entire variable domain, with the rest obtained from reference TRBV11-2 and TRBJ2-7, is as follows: EAGVAQSPRYKIIEKRQSVAFWCNPISGHATLYWYQQILGQGPKLLIQFQNNGVVDDSQLPKDRFSAERLKGVDSTLKIQPAKLEDSAVYLCASSLDLGGLAGEVEQYFGPGTRLTVT.

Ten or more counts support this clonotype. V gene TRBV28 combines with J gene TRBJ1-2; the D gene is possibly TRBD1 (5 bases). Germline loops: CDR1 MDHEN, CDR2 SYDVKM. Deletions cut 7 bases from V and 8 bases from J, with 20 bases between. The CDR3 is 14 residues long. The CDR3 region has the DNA TGTGCCAGCAACTTGGGACCCAAAACGGAGGGCTACACCTTC. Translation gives CASNLGPKTEGYTF.